Listed here is a single TCR beta chain. Measured with immunoSEQ multiplex PCR; TCRdb has only the in-frame clones, and not every one. The data show about 82,000 clones, with about 86% seen just once and approximately 44% held by the top ten. This record comes from a study of blood T cell repertoires in COVID-19. V was shortened by 5 bases and J by 11 bases, with 18 bases between the two germline ends. This CDR3 has 13 residues. Germline values: CDR1 LNHDA, CDR2 SQIVND (reference sequence). The receptor was isolated from a man of 80 years or more with acute or convalescent COVID-19. Material for sequencing was peripheral blood. The rearrangement uses TRBV19 and TRBJ1-1; tentatively, D is TRBD1 (5 bases). The DNA for the CDR3 is TGTGCCAGTAGTCAATCCAGGGCCCTTTATGCTTTCTTT. This codes for CASSQSRALYAFF. The complete variable domain, with remaining parts taken from reference TRBV19 and TRBJ1-1, reads DGGITQSPKYLFRKEGQNVTLSCEQNLNHDAMYWYRQDPGQGLRLIYYSQIVNDFQKGDIAEGYSVSREKKESFPLTVTSAQKNPTAFYLCASSQSRALYAFFGQGTRLTVV.